The present TCR beta chain was sequenced within a study of blood T cell repertoires in COVID-19. Looking at the study overall: Samples representing acute and convalescent COVID-19 were sourced from the United States, Italy and Spain. The analysed material was cDNA or gDNA that came from T cells, B-cell-depleted T cells, or PBMCs.

Within the 2 weeks before study entry, each person in the exposed group met a COVID-19 case. About this clone: Other DNA sequences in this specimen translate into the identical CDR3.

There are 15 residues in the CDR3. V shed 6 bases and J shed 0 bases, with 12 bases lying between them. In germline, CDR1 is MDHEN, CDR2 SYDVKM. TCRdb's table, derived via immunoSEQ multiplex PCR, lists solely in-frame clones and lacks some. Of 350,000 to 500,000 clones in the sample, 70% to 90% were seen once. The chain carries TRBV28 and TRBJ2-1; D unresolved. Sequencing was performed on PBMCs or T cells enriched from blood (not recorded which). This sequence originates from a woman younger than 30 who had been exposed to COVID-19. The CDR3 loop is CASSDPRSSYNEQFF. DNA of the CDR3: TGTGCCAGCAGCGACCCGCGGTCCTCCTACAATGAGCAGTTCTTC.